The 17 T cell receptor beta chains listed next were all sequenced from one sample in a study of yellow fever vaccine responses in identical twins. TCRdb re-called the RT-PCR reads with MiXCR, one entry per CDR3 protein. The table lists under 1,200 distinct CDR3 sequences, roughly 79% of them singletons. The starting material was T cells from blood (PBMCs), unsorted or a sorted subset (not recorded which), obtained before or after yellow fever vaccination (not recorded which). The origin of the receptors is a female donor who received the yellow fever vaccine.

V is TRBV28 and J is TRBJ2-7, with D uncertain. The CDR3 loop spans 14 amino acids. V was clipped by 8 bases and J by 0 bases, with 14 bases between them. CDR1 and CDR2 from the germline V gene are MDHEN and SYDVKM. The CDR3 coding sequence is TGTGCCAGCCTAACCGTGGCTAGCTCCTACGAGCAGTACTTC. Protein: CASLTVASSYEQYF.

By sample fraction, this clonotype is large. This chain uses TRBV4-1 with TRBJ1-2; a possible D gene is TRBD1 (5 bases). The CDR3 length is 15 residues. The V gene's germline CDR1 is MGHRA and CDR2 YSYEKL. Trimming pared 1 base from V and 4 bases from J, leaving 13 bases between. The CDR3 here is CASSQVAGTSYGYTF. Here the CDR3 DNA reads TGCGCCAGCAGCCAAGTGGCAGGGACCAGCTATGGCTACACCTTC.

The chain links TRBV4-3 to TRBJ2-7; no firm D call. The V gene's germline CDR1 is LGHNA and CDR2 YSLEER. This CDR3 comprises 14 residues. Trimming took off 1 base at V and 0 bases at J, with 7 bases between the two ends. The CDR3 loop is CASSQAGNSYEQYF. The CDR3 nucleotides are TGCGCCAGCAGCCAAGCTGGCAACTCCTACGAGCAGTACTTC.

This clonotype is large (0.1 to 1%) by share. J is TRBJ1-1 and V is TRBV18, with D maybe TRBD1 (5 bases). Germline loops: CDR1 KGHSH, CDR2 LQKENI. This CDR3 is built from 13 residues. Between the trimmed V and J ends, which lost 8 bases and 3 bases, there was a span of 13 bases. The CDR3 reads CASQGKGYTEAFF. CDR3 DNA: TGTGCCAGCCAAGGGAAGGGGTACACTGAAGCTTTCTTT.

There are a few counts of this clonotype. This chain links TRBV4-3 with TRBJ2-6, with D unresolved. Deletions cut 4 bases from V and 0 bases from J, with 10 bases between. This CDR3 has 16 amino acids. The germline V gene encodes CDR1 LGHNA and CDR2 YSLEER. The CDR3 bases are TGCGCCAGCAGCCCGAGTGGCGGCTCTGGGGCCAACGTCCTGACTTTC. Its protein product is CASSPSGGSGANVLTF.

The V call is TRBV10-1, the J call TRBJ1-5; D not resolved. The CDR3 totals 12 residues. Germline values: CDR1 WNHNN, CDR2 SYGVQD (reference sequence). Trimming cost V 3 bases and J 1 base, with 1 base left between them. The CDR3 region is CASSDSNQPQHF. The CDR3 DNA follows: TGCGCCAGCAGTGACAGCAATCAGCCCCAGCATTTT.

This rearrangement joins TRBV6-5 to TRBJ1-1; 10 positions agree with TRBD1. The junction had 7 bases not matched to a gene; V was cut back by 0 bases and J by 6 bases. Per germline, CDR1 MNHEY and CDR2 SVGAGI. The CDR3 covers 16 residues. For the CDR3, the DNA is TGTGCCAGCAGTTACTCGCCGGGACAGGGGACCCCTGAAGCTTTCTTT. Translation gives CASSYSPGQGTPEAFF.

A few counts support this clonotype. The junction shows a germline mismatch at one end, possibly a read error. The CDR3 loop reads CASSLGTGGSYEQYF. Here the CDR3 DNA reads TGTGCTAGCAGCTTAGGGACAGGGGGCTCCTACGAGCAGTACTTC. The V gene is TRBV7-7, the J gene TRBJ2-7; 11 bases align to TRBD1. The CDR3 has 15 amino acids. Per germline, CDR1 SSHAT and CDR2 FNYEAQ (reference sequence).

The chain uses TRBV2 and TRBJ2-3, with D hard to call. CDR3 length equals 14 residues. V dropped 2 bases and J dropped 4 bases, with 10 bases sitting between them. CDR1 and CDR2 (germline): SNHLY, FYNNEI. CDR3 amino acids: CASSETSSADTQYF. The CDR3 bases are TGTGCCAGCAGTGAAACGAGCAGCGCAGATACGCAGTATTTT.

The table lists this clonotype with a few counts. This chain connects TRBV10-3 to TRBJ1-2; D possibly corresponds to TRBD1 (5 bases). This CDR3 is 16 amino acids long. Trimming removed 2 bases from V and 8 bases from J, with 21 bases in between. Germline CDR1 is ENHRY and CDR2 is SYGVKD. The chain's CDR3 is CAISELLTGAEGGYTF. The CDR3 DNA reads TGTGCCATCAGTGAGCTCCTGACCGGGGCAGAAGGGGGCTACACCTTC.

The chain carries TRBV15 and TRBJ1-1, with 7 nucleotides matching TRBD1. CDR1 is LNHNV, CDR2 YYDKDF, per germline (reference sequence). J lost 2 bases, V lost 1 base, and 7 bases had no gene match. This CDR3 is 16 amino acids long. The CDR3 nucleotides read TGTGCCACCAGCAGAGGACTACAGGGGATCAACACTGAAGCTTTCTTT. It yields the protein CATSRGLQGINTEAFF.

Comment on this clonotype: The junction differs from germline at one of its ends, possibly a read error. The chain links TRBV4-1 to TRBJ2-4; D is undetermined. Germline V CDR1 and CDR2: MGHRA, YSYEKL. This CDR3 has 13 residues. DNA of the CDR3: TGCGCCAGCAGCCAAGATGGCGGCGGAGCAACTGTCTTC. Amino acids: CASSQDGGGATVF.

The rearrangement links TRBV20-1 to TRBJ2-5, with 8 bases identical to TRBD2. The trim removed 1 base at V and 1 base at J, leaving 2 bases unmatched. This CDR3 has 14 residues. Germline CDR1 is DFQATT and CDR2 is SNEGSKA (reference sequence). CDR3 nucleotides: TGCAGTGCTAGAGTTACTAGCGGCCAAGAGACCCAGTACTTC. Translating it yields CSARVTSGQETQYF.

This clonotype was seen once. The rearrangement uses TRBV11-3 and TRBJ2-7, with 8 bases identical to TRBD2. V was clipped by 2 bases and J by 3 bases; unmatched bases: 3. This CDR3 region has 14 residues. Germline CDR1 and CDR2: SGHNT and YENEEA. CDR3 residues: CASSLPGGGYEQYV. Written as DNA, the CDR3 is TGTGCCAGCAGCTTACCGGGAGGGGGCTACGAGCAGTACGTC.

The rearrangement joins TRBV21-1 to TRBJ2-7. TRBV21-1 is flagged as a pseudogene. The CDR3 has 11 residues. The CDR3 DNA follows: TGTGCCAGCGGTGAGTTCCGCGAGCAGTACGTC. It specifies CASGEFREQYV.

V usage is TRBV4-3 and J usage is TRBJ2-7; the D gene is possibly TRBD2 (6 bases). CDR1 and CDR2 from the germline V gene are LGHNA and YSLEER. The V end lost 0 bases, the J end lost 1 base, and 10 bases lay between the germline ends. The CDR3 sequence is 15 residues long. In DNA, the CDR3 is TGCGCCAGCAGCCAAGAGATTGGGGGGTCCTACGAGCAGTACTTC. Its protein is CASSQEIGGSYEQYF.

V gene TRBV18 combines with J gene TRBJ2-7; 8 nucleotides align to TRBD2. This CDR3 comprises 14 residues. Germline V gene lookup returns CDR1 KGHSH and CDR2 LQKENI. V shed 3 bases, J shed 3 bases, and the junction held 4 bases outside the gene matches. The CDR3 region has the DNA TGTGCCAGCTCACCTCAGCGGGAGTTCTACGAGCAGTACTTC. This translates into CASSPQREFYEQYF. Filled out from reference TRBV18 and TRBJ2-7, the complete variable domain reads NAGVMQNPRHLVRRRGQEARLRCSPMKGHSHVYWYRQLPEEGLKFMVYLQKENIIDESGMPKERFSAEFPKEGPSILRIQQVVRGDSAAYFCASSPQREFYEQYFGPGTRLTVT.